This T cell receptor beta chain emerged from a study of blood T cells in healthy people across ages. The wider study: Template switching captured about one barcoded beta molecule per two T cells.

This clonotype showed up just a few times. The antigen is not known. Findings and limits, study-wide: Long-lived donors had more naive CD4+ cells and higher diversity than aged donors.

The authors ran a second PCR of 7 to 11 cycles using a sample-barcoded 5' primer and a J-beta primer mix. Unique molecular identifiers of 12 random nucleotides labeled each cDNA. TCRdb fed the 5' RACE reads into MiXCR, producing one record per CDR3 protein. Here the sample spans 1.8 million or so distinct CDR3 sequences, approximately 40% being singletons. This CDR3 contains 18 residues. V was pared by 3 bases and J by 8 bases, with 15 bases of the junction left unmatched. CDR1 and CDR2 (germline): DFQATT, SNEGSKA (reference sequence). Every participating donor contributed roughly 11 milliliters of peripheral blood through a draw.

The TCR comes from a human donor in good health. This chain uses TRBV20-1 with TRBJ2-4; TRBD2 matches 14 bases. Sequences were obtained from blood. As DNA, the CDR3 is TGCAGTGCTAGGGGACTAGCGGGGGCCTACCCCGATGGAGACATTCAGTACTTC. This encodes CSARGLAGAYPDGDIQYF.